The TCR beta chain described here comes from a study of blood T cell repertoires in COVID-19. Per the germline V gene, CDR1 is SGHRS and CDR2 is YFSETQ. This CDR3 contains 13 residues. Trimming cost V 2 bases and J 8 bases, with 10 bases left between them. Sequencing was performed with immunoSEQ multiplex PCR; in TCRdb, only in-frame clones are kept and a portion is missing. This table has over 95,000 clones, roughly 84% appearing once. The receptor was derived from a man in his 70s with active or convalescent COVID-19. The J gene is TRBJ1-4, the V gene TRBV5-1; D uncertain. Sequenced input: peripheral blood. The DNA for the CDR3 is TGCGCCAGCAGCTTTATCGTTGGCGAAAAACTGTTTTTT. It translates to CASSFIVGEKLFF.